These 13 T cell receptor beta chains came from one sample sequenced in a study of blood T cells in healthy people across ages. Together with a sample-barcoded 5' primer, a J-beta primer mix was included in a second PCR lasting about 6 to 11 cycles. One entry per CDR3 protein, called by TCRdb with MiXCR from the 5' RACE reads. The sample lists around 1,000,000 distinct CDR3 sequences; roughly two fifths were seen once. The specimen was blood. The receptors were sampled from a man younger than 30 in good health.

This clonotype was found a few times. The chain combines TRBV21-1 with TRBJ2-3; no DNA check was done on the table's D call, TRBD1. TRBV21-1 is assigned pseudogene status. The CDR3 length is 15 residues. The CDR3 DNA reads TGTGCCAGCAGCCGGGACAGCCACATGAGAACTACGCAGTATTTT. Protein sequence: CASSRDSHMRTTQYF.

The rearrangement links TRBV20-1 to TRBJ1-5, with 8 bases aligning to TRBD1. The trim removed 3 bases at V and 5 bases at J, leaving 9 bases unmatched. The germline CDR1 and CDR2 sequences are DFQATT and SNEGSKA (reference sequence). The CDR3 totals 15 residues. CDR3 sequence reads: CSARHSGGGDQPQHF. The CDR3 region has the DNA TGCAGTGCTAGGCATTCAGGGGGCGGTGATCAGCCCCAGCATTTT.

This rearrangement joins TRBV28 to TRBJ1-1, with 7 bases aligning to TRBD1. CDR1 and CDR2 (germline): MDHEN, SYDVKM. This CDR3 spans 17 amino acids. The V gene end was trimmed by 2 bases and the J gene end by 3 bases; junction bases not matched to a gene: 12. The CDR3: CASSLQTRQGGDTEAFF. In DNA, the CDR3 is TGTGCCAGCAGTTTACAAACAAGACAGGGCGGGGACACTGAAGCTTTCTTT.

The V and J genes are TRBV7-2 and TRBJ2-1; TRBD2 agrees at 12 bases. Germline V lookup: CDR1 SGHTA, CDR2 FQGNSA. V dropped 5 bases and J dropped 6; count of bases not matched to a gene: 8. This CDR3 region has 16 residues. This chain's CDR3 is CASSLQGLAGSNEQFF. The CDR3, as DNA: TGTGCCAGCAGCCTACAAGGACTAGCGGGGAGCAATGAGCAGTTCTTC.

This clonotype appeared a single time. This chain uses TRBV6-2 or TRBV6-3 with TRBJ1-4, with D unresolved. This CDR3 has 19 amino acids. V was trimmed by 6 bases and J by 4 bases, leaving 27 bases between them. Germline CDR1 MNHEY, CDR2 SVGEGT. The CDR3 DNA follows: TGTGCCAGCAGCCGAAGACGGAAAGACCCGAGGGCCCTTAATGAAAAACTGTTTTTT. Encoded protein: CASSRRRKDPRALNEKLFF.

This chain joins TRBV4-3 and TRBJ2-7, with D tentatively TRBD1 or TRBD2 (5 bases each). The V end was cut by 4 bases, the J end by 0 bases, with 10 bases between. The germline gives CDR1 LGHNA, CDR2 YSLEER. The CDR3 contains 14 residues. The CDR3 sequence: CASSPGRASYEQYF. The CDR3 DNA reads TGCGCCAGCAGCCCGGGACGGGCCTCCTACGAGCAGTACTTC.

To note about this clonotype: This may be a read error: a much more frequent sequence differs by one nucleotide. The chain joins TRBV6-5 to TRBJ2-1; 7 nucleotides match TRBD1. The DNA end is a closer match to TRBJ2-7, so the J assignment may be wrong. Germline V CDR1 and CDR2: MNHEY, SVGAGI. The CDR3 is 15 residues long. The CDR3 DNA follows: TGTGCCAGCAGATTGGGACAGAGCTCCTACAATGAGCAGTACTTC. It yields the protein CASRLGQSSYNEQYF.

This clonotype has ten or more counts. The CDR3 DNA reads TGTGCCACCTCAAGTGTGGAAAGAGACACAGATACGCAGTATTTT. Amino acids: CATSSVERDTDTQYF. The chain is built from TRBV24-1 and TRBJ2-3; D not resolved. Germline values: CDR1 KGHDR, CDR2 SFDVKD. CDR3 length: 15 amino acids. Between the trimmed V and J ends, which lost 9 bases and 2 bases, there was a span of 17 bases.

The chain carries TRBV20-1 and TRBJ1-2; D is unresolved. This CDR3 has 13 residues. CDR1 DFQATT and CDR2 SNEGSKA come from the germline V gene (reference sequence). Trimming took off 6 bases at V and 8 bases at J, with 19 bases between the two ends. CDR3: CSAPGMVVGGYTF. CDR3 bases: TGCAGTGCCCCCGGGATGGTTGTTGGAGGCTACACCTTC.

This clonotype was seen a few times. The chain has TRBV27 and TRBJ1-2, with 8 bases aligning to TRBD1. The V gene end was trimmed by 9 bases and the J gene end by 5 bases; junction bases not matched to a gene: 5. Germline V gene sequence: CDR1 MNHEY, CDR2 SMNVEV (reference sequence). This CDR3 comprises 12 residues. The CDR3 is CASRTGRYGYTF. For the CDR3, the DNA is TGTGCCAGTCGGACAGGGAGGTATGGCTACACCTTC.

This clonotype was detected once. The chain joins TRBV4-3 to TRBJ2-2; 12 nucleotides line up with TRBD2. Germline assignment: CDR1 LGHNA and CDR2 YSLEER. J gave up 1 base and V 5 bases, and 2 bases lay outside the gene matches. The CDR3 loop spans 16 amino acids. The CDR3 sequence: CASSWTSGMNTGELFF. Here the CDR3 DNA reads TGCGCCAGCAGCTGGACTAGCGGGATGAACACCGGGGAGCTGTTTTTT.

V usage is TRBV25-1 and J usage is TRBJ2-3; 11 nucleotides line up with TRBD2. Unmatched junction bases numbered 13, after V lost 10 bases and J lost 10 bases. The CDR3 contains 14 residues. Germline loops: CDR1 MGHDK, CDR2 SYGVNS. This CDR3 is CATALAGGGAPQYF. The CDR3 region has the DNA TGTGCCACCGCCCTAGCGGGGGGCGGGGCTCCGCAGTATTTT.

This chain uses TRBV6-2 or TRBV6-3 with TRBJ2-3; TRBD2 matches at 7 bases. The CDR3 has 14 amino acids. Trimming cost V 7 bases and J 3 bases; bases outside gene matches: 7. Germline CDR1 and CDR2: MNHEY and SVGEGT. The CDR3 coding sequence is TGTGCCAGCACCTATCGGCGGGGGACAGATACGCAGTATTTT. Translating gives CASTYRRGTDTQYF.